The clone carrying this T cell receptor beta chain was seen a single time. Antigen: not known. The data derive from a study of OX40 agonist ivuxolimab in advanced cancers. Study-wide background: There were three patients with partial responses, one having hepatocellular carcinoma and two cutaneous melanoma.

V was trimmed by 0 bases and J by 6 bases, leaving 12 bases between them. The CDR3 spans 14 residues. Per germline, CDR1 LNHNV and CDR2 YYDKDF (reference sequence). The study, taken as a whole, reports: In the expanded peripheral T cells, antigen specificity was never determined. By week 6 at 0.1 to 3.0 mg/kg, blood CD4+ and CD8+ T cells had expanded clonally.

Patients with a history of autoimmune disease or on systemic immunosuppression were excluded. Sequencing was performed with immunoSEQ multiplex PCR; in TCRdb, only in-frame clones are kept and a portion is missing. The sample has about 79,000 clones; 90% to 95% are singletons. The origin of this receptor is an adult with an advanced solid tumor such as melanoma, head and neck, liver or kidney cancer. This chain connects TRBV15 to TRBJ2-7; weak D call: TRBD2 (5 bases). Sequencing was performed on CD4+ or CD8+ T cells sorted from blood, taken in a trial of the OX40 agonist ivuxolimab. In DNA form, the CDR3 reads TGTGCCACCAGCAGAGATCGCGTAGGGAGCGAGCAGTACTTC. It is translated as CATSRDRVGSEQYF.